The 32 T cell receptor beta chains reported below all come from one sample, sequenced in a study of response to subunit inactivated influenza vaccine. MiXCR was run by TCRdb on the RT-PCR reads, yielding one entry per CDR3 protein. Of over 750,000 distinct CDR3 sequences in the sample, 21% are singletons; the top ten hold 10%. The sequenced sample was PBMCs from blood, obtained more than 4 days after vaccination. The receptors originated from a man aged 45-65 years who received an inactivated influenza vaccine.

This clonotype was seen only a few times. The chain joins TRBV5-1 to TRBJ1-1, with D perhaps matching TRBD1 (6 bases). The germline V gene has CDR1 SGHRS and CDR2 YFSETQ. CDR3 length: 14 residues. V was trimmed by 4 bases and J by 3 bases, leaving 13 bases between them. The CDR3 is CASSVNRDHTEAFF. The CDR3 DNA is TGCGCCAGCAGCGTAAACAGGGACCACACTGAAGCTTTCTTT.

The chain employs TRBV20-1 and TRBJ2-7; 10 bases align to TRBD1. CDR1 and CDR2 from the germline V gene are DFQATT and SNEGSKA (reference sequence). The CDR3 covers 15 residues. Trimming at V came to 3 bases and at J to 9 bases, leaving 14 bases not matched to a gene. The CDR3 sequence: CSARAPGQGIGPQYF. The CDR3 nucleotides are TGCAGTGCTAGGGCCCCGGGACAGGGGATTGGTCCGCAGTACTTC.

This clonotype has at least ten counts. The chain has TRBV5-6 and TRBJ1-3; D call uncertain. Germline V gene data show CDR1 as SGHDT and CDR2 as YYEEEE. Trimming removed 4 bases from V and 4 bases from J, with 15 bases in between. The CDR3 covers 15 residues. CDR3 nucleotides: TGTGCCAGCAGCGACCCCGAGGGCCTGGGAAACACCATATATTTT. This sequence encodes CASSDPEGLGNTIYF.

The rearrangement uses TRBV20-1 and TRBJ2-1; 10 nucleotides line up with TRBD2. The junction had 13 bases not matched to a gene; V was cut back by 3 bases and J by 8 bases. The CDR3 extends over 16 amino acids. Germline assignment: CDR1 DFQATT and CDR2 SNEGSKA (reference sequence). CDR3 sequence reads: CSARDSGRHTWDEQFF. CDR3 DNA sequence: TGCAGTGCTAGGGATAGCGGGAGGCACACTTGGGATGAGCAGTTCTTC.

The rearrangement joins TRBV4-1 to TRBJ2-1, with D perhaps TRBD1 (6 bases). CDR1 is MGHRA, CDR2 YSYEKL, per germline. The V gene lost 0 bases and the J gene lost 7 bases, with 10 bases spanning the gap. This CDR3 region has 14 residues. CDR3 nucleotides: TGCGCCAGCAGCCAAGAGGAGAGGGGGAATGAGCAGTTCTTC. This gives the protein CASSQEERGNEQFF.

The V call is TRBV20-1, the J call TRBJ2-1; D gene unclear. V was pared by 2 bases and J by 7 bases, with 12 bases between. CDR3 size: 13 residues. Germline CDR1 DFQATT, CDR2 SNEGSKA (reference sequence). In nucleotides, the CDR3 is TGCAGTGCTAGAAGTTGGGAAAGTAATGAGCAGTTCTTC. Its translation is CSARSWESNEQFF.

V is TRBV6-5 and J is TRBJ1-2, with TRBD1 matching 7 bases. V dropped 2 bases and J dropped 4; count of bases not matched to a gene: 10. Germline-derived CDR1 and CDR2 are MNHEY and SVGAGI. The CDR3 length is 16 residues. The CDR3 is CASSYTPQGTIYGYTF. The CDR3 DNA reads TGTGCCAGCAGTTACACACCACAGGGGACGATCTATGGCTACACCTTC.

This clonotype was detected many times. This chain joins TRBV12-3 or TRBV12-4 and TRBJ1-2, with 10 positions matching TRBD1. The CDR3 consists of 12 residues. Unmatched junction bases numbered 2, after V lost 5 bases and J lost 8 bases. The CDR3 is CASSRDRGGYTF. CDR3 DNA: TGTGCCAGCAGTCGGGACAGGGGCGGCTACACCTTC.

The chain employs TRBV7-9 and TRBJ2-7; D might be TRBD1 (6 bases). Trimming cost V 5 bases and J 1 base, with 15 bases left between them. The CDR3 loop spans 15 amino acids. In germline, CDR1 is SEHNR, CDR2 FQNEAQ (reference sequence). The chain's CDR3 is CASSQAGTLSYEQYF. The CDR3 DNA is TGTGCCAGCAGCCAGGCCGGGACACTGTCCTACGAGCAGTACTTC.

The J gene is TRBJ2-7, the V gene TRBV28, with 10 bases identical to TRBD1. This CDR3 is 15 amino acids long. The V gene end was trimmed by 7 bases and the J gene end by 1 base; junction bases not matched to a gene: 7. The germline V gene has CDR1 MDHEN and CDR2 SYDVKM. The CDR3 reads CASKWTGGKSYEQYF. DNA for the CDR3: TGTGCCAGCAAATGGACAGGGGGGAAATCCTACGAGCAGTACTTC.

J is TRBJ2-7 and V is TRBV12-3 or TRBV12-4; D is perhaps TRBD2 (5 bases). This CDR3 is 14 amino acids long. V lost 6 bases, J lost 0 bases, and 12 bases lay in between. In DNA form, the CDR3 reads TGTGCCAGCAGCTTTAGCGCGAGCTCCTACGAGCAGTACTTC. Its protein is CASSFSASSYEQYF.

J is TRBJ2-3 and V is TRBV5-6; TRBD1 is a possible D gene (5 bases). In germline, CDR1 is SGHDT, CDR2 YYEEEE. This CDR3 contains 17 residues. Trimming shortened V by 2 bases and J by 1 base, and 17 bases separated the two germline ends. The CDR3 loop is CASSFGPQGSGTDTQYF. The CDR3 DNA reads TGTGCCAGCAGCTTTGGGCCGCAGGGATCGGGCACAGATACGCAGTATTTT.

The genes are TRBV12-3 or TRBV12-4 and TRBJ2-3; D remains ambiguous. The CDR3 covers 13 residues. Between the trimmed V and J ends, which lost 8 bases and 5 bases, there was a span of 14 bases. The CDR3 sequence: CASRTRGIDTQYF. For the CDR3, the DNA is TGTGCCAGCCGGACGCGAGGCATAGATACGCAGTATTTT.

This clonotype was seen a few times. This chain joins TRBV20-1 and TRBJ2-1; D is tentatively TRBD1 or TRBD2 (6 bases each). CDR3 size: 12 residues. V shed 1 base and J shed 9 bases, with 10 bases lying between them. In germline, CDR1 is DFQATT, CDR2 SNEGSKA (reference sequence). CDR3 nucleotides: TGCAGTGCTAGAGTGGAGGGGGGTGAGCAGTTCTTC. This encodes CSARVEGGEQFF.

The chain recombines TRBV4-3 with TRBJ2-7; D gene ambiguous. From germline, CDR1 is LGHNA and CDR2 YSLEER. V dropped 0 bases and J dropped 5 bases, with 8 bases sitting between them. The CDR3 has 13 amino acids. This chain's CDR3 is CASSQDSRDEQYF. The CDR3, as DNA: TGCGCCAGCAGCCAAGATTCTAGGGACGAGCAGTACTTC.

The sample holds a few counts of this clonotype. This chain joins TRBV24-1 and TRBJ2-3, with 11 positions matching TRBD1. CDR3 length: 17 amino acids. CDR1 KGHDR and CDR2 SFDVKD come from the germline V gene. The V segment lost 2 bases and the J segment 4 bases; nucleotides outside the gene matches: 7. For the CDR3, the DNA is TGTGCCACCAGTGATTGGACAGGGGGCTTCCGGGCAGATACGCAGTATTTT. Protein product: CATSDWTGGFRADTQYF.

The sample holds a few counts of this clonotype. The chain recombines TRBV7-6 with TRBJ2-7, with D perhaps TRBD2 (6 bases). The CDR3 contains 16 residues. From germline, CDR1 is SGHVS and CDR2 FNYEAQ. Trimming took off 1 base at V and 1 base at J, with 14 bases between the two ends. CDR3 sequence reads: CASSLVGRGKSYEQYF. The CDR3, as DNA: TGTGCCAGCAGCTTAGTAGGTCGGGGGAAGTCCTACGAGCAGTACTTC.

This clonotype was seen a few times. This chain links TRBV10-3 with TRBJ2-7; D uncertain. Germline CDR1 ENHRY, CDR2 SYGVKD. V gave up 2 bases and J gave up 0 bases, with 8 bases separating them. The CDR3 contains 14 residues. The CDR3 bases are TGTGCCATCAGTGAGCAATCCAGCTCCTACGAGCAGTACTTC. Translating it yields CAISEQSSSYEQYF.

This clonotype was seen only a few times. The V call is TRBV9, the J call TRBJ1-2, with 7 bases identical to TRBD1. With V trimmed by 4 bases and J by 5 bases, 8 bases remained unmatched. CDR1 and CDR2 (germline): SGDLS, YYNGEE. This CDR3 spans 14 amino acids. CDR3 bases: TGTGCCAGCAGCTTGTCAGGGGGAGAGTATGGCTACACCTTC. It is translated as CASSLSGGEYGYTF.

The CDR3 loop reads CSAPSLANTDTQYF. CDR3 DNA sequence: TGCAGTGCACCATCACTAGCGAACACAGATACGCAGTATTTT. V gene TRBV20-1 combines with J gene TRBJ2-3; 7 bases line up with TRBD2. Germline trimming cut 6 bases from V and 2 bases from J; bases unmatched to any gene: 8. This CDR3 has 14 amino acids. Looked up from germline, CDR1 is DFQATT and CDR2 is SNEGSKA (reference sequence).

This clonotype was seen a few times. The chain couples TRBV3-1 to TRBJ2-7; D remains unclear. The CDR3 is made up of 14 amino acids. CDR1 and CDR2 from the germline V gene are LGHDT and YNNKEL (reference sequence). Trimming took 0 bases from V and 2 from J, leaving 8 bases between them. DNA for the CDR3: TGTGCCAGCAGCCAAGATCCGGTCCCCTACGAGCAGTACTTC. Translated, it gives CASSQDPVPYEQYF.

In its sample, this clonotype was seen a few times. V and J are TRBV10-3 and TRBJ2-1, with D maybe TRBD2 (6 bases). The CDR3 consists of 16 residues. The germline V gene encodes CDR1 ENHRY and CDR2 SYGVKD. Trimming pared 6 bases from V and 6 bases from J, leaving 21 bases between. CDR3 nucleotide sequence: TGTGCCATCAGCGAAGGTATCGGGAGAGGTTCCAATGAGCAGTTCTTC. Residues: CAISEGIGRGSNEQFF.

The chain carries TRBV9 and TRBJ2-1; maybe TRBD1 (5 bases). In germline, CDR1 is SGDLS, CDR2 YYNGEE. V lost 0 bases and J 5 bases, leaving 12 bases between the germline ends. The CDR3 is 15 amino acids. The CDR3 is CASSVDRTPHNEQFF. For the CDR3, the DNA is TGTGCCAGCAGCGTAGACAGGACACCCCACAATGAGCAGTTCTTC.

This clonotype was counted at least ten times. The chain joins TRBV12-3 or TRBV12-4 to TRBJ1-3; D may be TRBD1 (5 bases). The CDR3 runs to 14 residues. V shed 1 base and J shed 2 bases, with 6 bases lying between them. The CDR3, as DNA: TGTGCCAGCAGTTTAGGACAGACTGGAAACACCATATATTTT. Amino acids: CASSLGQTGNTIYF.

V usage is TRBV20-1 and J usage is TRBJ2-2; 10 positions agree with TRBD2. V shed 6 bases and J 4 bases; nucleotides not matched to a gene: 5. CDR1 is DFQATT, CDR2 SNEGSKA, per germline (reference sequence). The CDR3 is 14 amino acids. The CDR3 sequence is CSAPLAGGTGELFF. CDR3 coding DNA: TGCAGTGCCCCTTTAGCGGGGGGCACCGGGGAGCTGTTTTTT.

This clonotype was counted ten times or more. This chain connects TRBV4-3 to TRBJ2-3, with 13 bases identical to TRBD2. From germline, CDR1 is LGHNA and CDR2 YSLEER. The V gene end was trimmed by 3 bases and the J gene end by 3 bases; junction bases not matched to a gene: 0. This CDR3 has 15 amino acids. The CDR3 protein is CASSQGLAGTDTQYF. CDR3 DNA sequence: TGCGCCAGCAGCCAGGGACTAGCGGGGACAGATACGCAGTATTTT.

There are a few counts of this clonotype. The chain combines TRBV6-2 or TRBV6-3 with TRBJ2-3; the match to TRBD1 covers 7 bases. Germline V gives CDR1 MNHEY, CDR2 SVGEGT. V lost 0 bases to trimming and J lost 3 bases; unmatched junction nucleotides: 3. The CDR3 loop spans 15 amino acids. The CDR3 bases are TGTGCCAGCAGTTACTCGAGCAGGGGGACAGATACGCAGTATTTT. It specifies CASSYSSRGTDTQYF.

This chain connects TRBV4-3 to TRBJ1-1; a weak D match, TRBD1 (5 bases). The germline CDR1 and CDR2 sequences are LGHNA and YSLEER. Trimming cost V 1 base and J 4 bases, with 13 bases left between them. The CDR3 consists of 15 residues. CDR3 sequence (DNA): TGCGCCAGCAGCCAAGGTCGGGGGATCATCACTGAAGCTTTCTTT. Encoded protein: CASSQGRGIITEAFF.

The V gene is TRBV5-1, the J gene TRBJ2-7, with D tentatively TRBD1 (5 bases). The germline V and J ends were trimmed by 0 bases and 7 bases, with 14 bases remaining between them. The CDR3 sequence is 14 residues long. Germline CDR1 reads SGHRS; CDR2 reads YFSETQ. This CDR3 is CASSLARAREEQYF. The CDR3 bases are TGCGCCAGCAGCTTGGCCAGGGCCCGTGAGGAGCAGTACTTC.

The sample holds a few counts of this clonotype. The genes are TRBV28 and TRBJ2-7, with 7 positions matching TRBD1. With V trimmed by 3 bases and J by 5 bases, 7 bases remained unmatched. Germline V gene data show CDR1 as MDHEN and CDR2 as SYDVKM. This CDR3 has 14 amino acids. The CDR3 region is CASSFLNRGHEQYF. As DNA, the CDR3 is TGTGCCAGCAGTTTCCTAAACAGGGGACACGAGCAGTACTTC.

The rearrangement joins TRBV4-3 to TRBJ2-3, with 9 positions matching TRBD2. Germline CDR1 LGHNA, CDR2 YSLEER. V lost 3 bases to trimming and J lost 6 bases; unmatched junction nucleotides: 16. The CDR3 has 18 residues. The CDR3 DNA follows: TGCGCCAGCAGCCAGGGGACCTTGGCGGGGGGGCCATATGATACGCAGTATTTT. Translating gives CASSQGTLAGGPYDTQYF.

This clonotype was observed a few times. The chain couples TRBV20-1 to TRBJ1-5, with 8 nucleotides matching TRBD1. The CDR3 totals 15 residues. J gave up 1 base and V 6 bases, and 8 bases lay outside the gene matches. Germline V gives CDR1 DFQATT, CDR2 SNEGSKA (reference sequence). The CDR3 is CSAGQGARSNQPQHF. In DNA form, the CDR3 reads TGCAGTGCGGGGCAGGGGGCGAGGAGCAATCAGCCCCAGCATTTT.